These T cell receptor beta chains were read from a single sample in a study of Graves' ophthalmopathy and Graves' hyperthyroidism. TCRdb re-called the multiplex PCR reads through MiXCR, storing one row per CDR3 protein. The table records about 160,000 distinct CDR3 sequences, approximately 40% of them present only once. What was sequenced was peripheral blood. The receptors originated from a woman between 35 and 50 years old with Graves' ophthalmopathy. Each CDR3 is given with its conserved first and last residue. The order of the fields is V gene, J gene, clone size, D gene, CDR3 protein, CDR3 DNA. D genes are given only for firm matches. Size is omitted from some rows. Given values are once, few, many or a class for expanded clones.

v_call: TRBV28
j_call: TRBJ1-5
clone_size: many
d_call: -
cdr3_aa: CASKDFFTGAHQPQHF
cdr3_nt: TGTGCCAGCAAAGACTTTTTTACGGGGGCGCATCAGCCCCAGCATTTT

v_call: TRBV28
j_call: TRBJ1-6
clone_size: many
d_call: -
cdr3_aa: CASSPFGTYSPLHF
cdr3_nt: TGTGCCAGCAGTCCGTTCGGAACTTATTCACCCCTCCACTTT

v_call: TRBV28
j_call: TRBJ1-2
clone_size: many
d_call: -
cdr3_aa: CASSFTARADGYTF
cdr3_nt: TGTGCCAGCAGTTTTACAGCGCGGGCGGACGGCTACACCTTC

v_call: TRBV12-3/TRBV12-4
j_call: TRBJ1-5
clone_size: few
d_call: TRBD1
cdr3_aa: CASRWTGTGHQPQHF
cdr3_nt: TGTGCCAGCAGATGGACCGGGACAGGGCATCAGCCCCAGCATTTT

v_call: TRBV7-2
j_call: TRBJ2-5
clone_size: many
d_call: -
cdr3_aa: CASSEQETQYF
cdr3_nt: TGTGCCAGCAGTGAACAAGAGACCCAGTACTTC

v_call: TRBV11-2
j_call: TRBJ2-7
clone_size: few
d_call: TRBD2
cdr3_aa: CASSIGLAGTEYEQYF
cdr3_nt: TGTGCCAGCAGCATAGGACTAGCAGGGACGGAGTACGAGCAGTACTTC

v_call: TRBV6-5
j_call: TRBJ1-1
clone_size: many
d_call: TRBD1
cdr3_aa: CASSYLRTGVGTEAFF
cdr3_nt: TGTGCCAGCAGTTACCTGAGGACAGGGGTGGGCACTGAAGCTTTCTTT

v_call: TRBV11-2
j_call: TRBJ2-2
clone_size: -
d_call: TRBD1
cdr3_aa: CASSLMGTANTGELFF
cdr3_nt: TGTGCCAGCAGCTTAATGGGGACAGCCAACACCGGGGAGCTGTTTTTT

v_call: TRBV18
j_call: TRBJ2-7
clone_size: many
d_call: -
cdr3_aa: CASSRSTGEVYEQYF
cdr3_nt: TGTGCCAGCTCACGAAGTACAGGGGAGGTCTACGAGCAGTACTTC

v_call: TRBV5-1
j_call: TRBJ1-1
clone_size: -
d_call: -
cdr3_aa: CASSPGMDTEAFF
cdr3_nt: TGCGCCAGCAGTCCGGGGATGGACACTGAAGCTTTCTTT

v_call: TRBV20-1
j_call: TRBJ2-5
clone_size: many
d_call: -
cdr3_aa: CSAIHETQYF
cdr3_nt: TGCAGTGCTATCCATGAGACCCAGTACTTC

v_call: TRBV12-3/TRBV12-4
j_call: TRBJ1-1
clone_size: many
d_call: TRBD1
cdr3_aa: CASRDDRGDTEAFF
cdr3_nt: TGTGCCAGCAGAGACGACAGGGGGGACACTGAAGCTTTCTTT

v_call: TRBV12-3/TRBV12-4
j_call: TRBJ2-5
clone_size: many
d_call: TRBD2
cdr3_aa: CASSLGGGITETQYF
cdr3_nt: TGTGCCAGCAGTCTCGGGGGGGGGATTACGGAGACCCAGTACTTC

v_call: TRBV5-1
j_call: TRBJ2-5
clone_size: many
d_call: TRBD1
cdr3_aa: CASSSQGKETQYF
cdr3_nt: TGCGCCAGCAGCTCACAGGGGAAAGAGACCCAGTACTTC

v_call: TRBV29-1
j_call: TRBJ2-7
clone_size: many
d_call: -
cdr3_aa: CSVEEGAGNEQYF
cdr3_nt: TGCAGCGTTGAGGAGGGGGCGGGAAACGAGCAGTACTTC

v_call: TRBV30
j_call: TRBJ2-7
clone_size: many
d_call: -
cdr3_aa: CAWSVGGSSYEQYF
cdr3_nt: TGTGCCTGGAGTGTAGGTGGCAGCTCCTACGAGCAGTACTTC

v_call: TRBV12-3/TRBV12-4
j_call: TRBJ1-2
clone_size: many
d_call: -
cdr3_aa: CASSLSYGNGYTF
cdr3_nt: TGTGCCAGCAGTTTAAGTTACGGGAACGGCTACACCTTC

v_call: TRBV2
j_call: TRBJ1-1
clone_size: many
d_call: -
cdr3_aa: CASSEDMNTEAFF
cdr3_nt: TGTGCCAGCAGTGAGGATATGAACACTGAAGCTTTCTTT

v_call: TRBV28
j_call: TRBJ1-2
clone_size: -
d_call: -
cdr3_aa: CASSLSGRGGYHTF
cdr3_nt: TGTGCCAGCAGTTTATCTGGACGAGGAGGCTATCACACCTTC

v_call: TRBV19
j_call: TRBJ2-7
clone_size: -
d_call: TRBD2
cdr3_aa: CASTPRLAGVHEQYF
cdr3_nt: TGTGCCAGTACCCCGCGACTAGCGGGAGTGCACGAGCAGTACTTC

v_call: TRBV6-1
j_call: TRBJ2-7
clone_size: many
d_call: -
cdr3_aa: CASSDTTAEQYF
cdr3_nt: TGTGCCAGCAGTGACACGACAGCAGAGCAGTACTTC

v_call: TRBV6-2/TRBV6-3
j_call: TRBJ2-5
clone_size: -
d_call: TRBD1
cdr3_aa: CASSYSKTGEWQETQYF
cdr3_nt: TGTGCCAGCAGTTACTCGAAGACAGGGGAATGGCAAGAGACCCAGTACTTC

v_call: TRBV11-2
j_call: TRBJ2-5
clone_size: -
d_call: -
cdr3_aa: CASSKRTLGETQYF
cdr3_nt: TGTGCCAGCAGCAAAAGGACCCTAGGGGAGACCCAGTACTTC

v_call: TRBV12-3/TRBV12-4
j_call: TRBJ2-7
clone_size: many
d_call: -
cdr3_aa: CASSLGVSAAYEQYF
cdr3_nt: TGTGCCAGCAGTCTTGGGGTCTCGGCGGCCTACGAGCAGTACTTC

v_call: TRBV10-2
j_call: TRBJ2-7
clone_size: -
d_call: -
cdr3_aa: CASSESLASYEQYF
cdr3_nt: TGCGCCAGCAGTGAGTCGCTAGCTTCCTACGAGCAGTACTTC

v_call: TRBV6-5
j_call: TRBJ2-7
clone_size: many
d_call: TRBD1
cdr3_aa: CASSPLTGGYEQYF
cdr3_nt: TGTGCCAGCAGCCCCTTGACAGGGGGTTACGAGCAGTACTTC

v_call: TRBV4-2
j_call: TRBJ2-5
clone_size: many
d_call: -
cdr3_aa: CASSQASLGETQYF
cdr3_nt: TGTGCCAGCAGCCAAGCATCTCTCGGAGAGACCCAGTACTTC

v_call: TRBV15
j_call: TRBJ2-7
clone_size: many
d_call: TRBD2
cdr3_aa: CATSREYNHLAGVYEQYF
cdr3_nt: TGTGCCACCAGCAGAGAGTATAACCATCTAGCGGGAGTGTACGAGCAGTACTTC

v_call: TRBV24-1
j_call: TRBJ2-3
clone_size: many
d_call: TRBD1
cdr3_aa: CATRETGRTDTQYF
cdr3_nt: TGTGCCACCAGGGAGACAGGGAGAACAGATACGCAGTATTTT

v_call: TRBV19
j_call: TRBJ1-5
clone_size: many
d_call: -
cdr3_aa: CASSPGTTNQPQHF
cdr3_nt: TGTGCCAGTTCCCCCGGGACAACAAATCAGCCCCAGCATTTT

v_call: TRBV19
j_call: TRBJ2-5
clone_size: many
d_call: TRBD1
cdr3_aa: CASSQTGGGLETQYF
cdr3_nt: TGTGCCAGTAGCCAAACAGGGGGAGGATTGGAGACCCAGTACTTC

v_call: TRBV6-1
j_call: TRBJ1-2
clone_size: many
d_call: TRBD1
cdr3_aa: CASSDPGGQGNYGYTF
cdr3_nt: TGTGCCAGCAGTGACCCAGGTGGACAGGGGAACTATGGCTACACCTTC